The source of this T cell receptor (beta chain) is a study of response to subunit inactivated influenza vaccine. The V end lost 11 bases, the J end lost 0 bases, and 13 bases lay between the germline ends. Germline CDR1 and CDR2: MNHEY and SVGEGT. The CDR3 consists of 13 residues. TCRdb recomputed calls from the RT-PCR reads with MiXCR, one row per CDR3 protein. The table includes roughly 190,000 distinct CDR3 sequences, less than 15% detected once. This clonotype was observed a few times. This sample was also put to use in a study of T cells expressing NK-cell markers. This second study says: Template switching by 5'RACE with UMIs generated the TCR beta cDNA.

The receptor's source is a man in his forties or fifties who received an inactivated influenza vaccine. The source was CD8+ T cells sorted from PBMCs, collected less than 13 days after vaccination. V and J are TRBV6-2 or TRBV6-3 and TRBJ1-1; D ambiguous. CDR3 sequence: CALRQSMNTEAFF. The CDR3 DNA reads as TGTGCCCTCAGGCAGTCTATGAACACTGAAGCTTTCTTT.